These T cell receptor beta chains were read from a single sample in a study of shared clonotypes between healthy human individuals. Sequenced by immunoSEQ multiplex PCR; TCRdb stores in-frame clones only, minus some. The data hold over a million clones, with 96% observed a single time. Specimen: naive CD4+ T cells sorted from blood. These receptors came from a man aged 25 to 40 in good health. Both conserved end residues are trimmed from each CDR3.

V gene	CDR3 protein
TRBV18	ASSRPGLAKNIQY
TRBV5-1	ASRPDRIQPQH
TRBV7-9	ASSYGQGEQY
TRBV28	ASSPPDFNQPQH
TRBV14	ASSPGHRKQF
TRBV19	ASSAGAHTDTQY
TRBV15	ATSRDPGLGRRNEQF
TRBV6-1	ASRGHLNTEAF
TRBV5-5	ASSLFDSGNTIY
TRBV28	ASTLPGRNGELF
TRBV19	ASSILSRTDFFGYT
TRBV28	ASSLAGGRNQPQH
TRBV6-5	ASSYSGFNYEQY
TRBV5-1	ASSSYIGGVGFRTEAF
TRBV7-2	ASSLGAQRSYNEQF
TRBV19	ASSISGGTSQETQY
TRBV6-5	ASYRTGGTGELF
TRBV25-1	ASSVTGANVLT
TRBV5-8	ASSLYRGVGAF
TRBV19	ASSRQGLSGEQY
TRBV19	ASSISRGGDYGYT
TRBV19	ASSIPFSWSTGELF
TRBV5-1	ASSRETQETQY
TRBV30	AWSVLGGDTGELF
TRBV28	ASNYLPGQTSYEQY
TRBV21-1	ASSFGRGTGELF
TRBV28	ASSTAGTMSSYEQY
TRBV15	ATSRVGQGAPYSNQPQH
TRBV28	ASSSRQGAGSETQY
TRBV2	ASIFRGGNEQF
TRBV20-1	SATGGYEQY
TRBV7-2	ASSLDGAGVSTITQY
TRBV18	ASSPGTGFQETQY
TRBV9	ASSVVASGSHNEQF
TRBV7-9	ASRPLPGYNEQF
TRBV20-1	SAPRQGGQF
TRBV2	ASSEVRVAKNIQY
TRBV7-2	ASSLLVEQY
TRBV27	ASSPLAGGPRDTQY
TRBV6-5	ASSSFPQDRAYEQY
TRBV2	ASGQVNEKLF
TRBV7-2	ASSRDYGTGELF
TRBV29-1	SAWGESGNTIY
TRBV6-5	ASSPSGVGNTEAF
TRBV12-5	ASGPGADTQY
TRBV7-2	ASSLTDRGYGYT
TRBV10-3	AIRTSGITGELF
TRBV4-3	ASSQEVASGQY
TRBV29-1	SLRERSYNEQF